These 2 T cell receptor beta chains came from one sample sequenced in a study of blood T cell repertoires in COVID-19. Profiling relied on immunoSEQ multiplex PCR, and the TCRdb table lists in-frame clones only, not all of them. This sample has about 100,000 clones, with 85% found just once. Material for sequencing was peripheral blood. Source of these receptors: a man between 60 and 75 years old with acute or convalescent COVID-19.

V gene TRBV15 combines with J gene TRBJ2-7, with 10 bases identical to TRBD1. Germline values: CDR1 LNHNV, CDR2 YYDKDF (reference sequence). With V trimmed by 0 bases and J by 6 bases, 5 bases remained unmatched. There are 15 residues in the CDR3. The CDR3 DNA follows: TGTGCCACCAGCAGAGATAGCGGGACAGGGGTCGAGCAGTACTTC. Protein product: CATSRDSGTGVEQYF.

CDR3 amino acids: CASSNTGVSYEQYF. CDR3 nucleotides: TGTGCCAGTAGTAACACAGGGGTTTCCTACGAGCAGTACTTC. The chain is built from TRBV19 and TRBJ2-7; TRBD1 aligns across 7 bases. V lost 4 bases to trimming and J lost 1 base; unmatched junction nucleotides: 4. The CDR3 totals 14 residues. Germline V gene sequence: CDR1 LNHDA, CDR2 SQIVND (reference sequence).